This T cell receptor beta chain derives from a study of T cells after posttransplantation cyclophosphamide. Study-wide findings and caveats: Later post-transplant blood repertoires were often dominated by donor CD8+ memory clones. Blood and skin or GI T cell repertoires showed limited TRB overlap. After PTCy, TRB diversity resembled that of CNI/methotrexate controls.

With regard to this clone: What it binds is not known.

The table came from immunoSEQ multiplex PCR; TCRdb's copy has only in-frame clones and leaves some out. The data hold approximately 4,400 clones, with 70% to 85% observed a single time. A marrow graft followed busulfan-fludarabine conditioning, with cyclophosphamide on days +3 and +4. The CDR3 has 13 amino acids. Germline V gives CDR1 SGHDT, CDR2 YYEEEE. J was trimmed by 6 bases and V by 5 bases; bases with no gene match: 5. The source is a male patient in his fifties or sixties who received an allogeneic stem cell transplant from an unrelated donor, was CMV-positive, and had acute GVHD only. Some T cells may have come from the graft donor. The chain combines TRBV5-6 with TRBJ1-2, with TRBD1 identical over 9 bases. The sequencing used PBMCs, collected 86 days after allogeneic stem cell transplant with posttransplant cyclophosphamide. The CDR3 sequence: CASRWDRDHGYTF. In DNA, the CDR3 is TGTGCCAGCAGATGGGACAGGGATCATGGCTACACCTTC. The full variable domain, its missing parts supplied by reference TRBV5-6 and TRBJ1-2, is DAGVTQSPTHLIKTRGQQVTLRCSPKSGHDTVSWYQQALGQGPQFIFQYYEEEERQRGNFPDRFSGHQFPNYSSELNVNALLLGDSALYLCASRWDRDHGYTFGSGTRLTVV.